These 31 T cell receptor beta chains originate from one sample sequenced in a study of blood T cell repertoires in COVID-19. Using immunoSEQ multiplex PCR, the repertoire was profiled, and TCRdb retains in-frame clones only, with some absent. The sample lists fewer than 250,000 clones; more than 85% were seen once. Sequencing was done on a sample of peripheral blood. The receptors here all came from a man in his 60s with acute or convalescent COVID-19.

The V gene is TRBV28, the J gene TRBJ2-7, with no clear D. This CDR3 region has 10 residues. The germline V gene encodes CDR1 MDHEN and CDR2 SYDVKM. Trimming shortened V by 11 bases and J by 7 bases, and 12 bases separated the two germline ends. CDR3 sequence (DNA): TGTGCCTCAGGCCGGCAGGAGCAGTACTTC. Translation: CASGRQEQYF.

This chain uses TRBV27 with TRBJ1-2, with 9 positions matching TRBD1. With 5 bases clipped from V and 4 bases from J, the junction kept 8 bases outside the gene matches. Germline CDR1 is MNHEY and CDR2 is SMNVEV (reference sequence). The CDR3 length is 15 residues. The CDR3 protein is CASSASGTGPYGYTF. The CDR3 coding sequence is TGTGCCAGCAGTGCATCCGGGACAGGGCCCTATGGCTACACCTTC.

This rearrangement joins TRBV6-2 or TRBV6-3 to TRBJ1-2; perhaps TRBD1 as D (6 bases). The germline gives CDR1 MNHEY, CDR2 SVGEGT. Trimming shortened V by 4 bases and J by 6 bases, and 12 bases separated the two germline ends. The CDR3 is made up of 13 amino acids. CDR3 sequence: CASSSRGGHGYTF. CDR3 bases: TGTGCCAGCAGTTCCCGCGGGGGGCATGGCTACACCTTC.

The V gene is TRBV9, the J gene TRBJ2-4; maybe TRBD1 (8 bases). Germline V gives CDR1 SGDLS, CDR2 YYNGEE. V dropped 4 bases and J dropped 0 bases, with 23 bases sitting between them. This CDR3 is built from 19 residues. The CDR3 protein is CASSTQGGTGALAKNIQYF. CDR3 nucleotide sequence: TGTGCCAGCAGCACTCAGGGGGGGACAGGAGCTCTAGCCAAAAACATTCAGTACTTC. The variable domain in full, with the rest retrieved from reference TRBV9 and TRBJ2-4, is DSGVTQTPKHLITATGQRVTLRCSPRSGDLSVYWYQQSLDQGLQFLIQYYNGEERAKGNILERFSAQQFPDLHSELNLSSLELGDSALYFCASSTQGGTGALAKNIQYFGAGTRLSVL.

The V and J genes are TRBV29-1 and TRBJ2-7; possible D gene TRBD1, 6 bases. CDR1 is SQVTM, CDR2 ANQGSEA, per germline. V lost 3 bases and J lost 4, with 13 bases in between. This CDR3 has 13 residues. CDR3 bases: TGCAGCGTTGACACCGGGACAAAGTACGAGCAGTACTTC. Encoded protein: CSVDTGTKYEQYF.

The chain recombines TRBV19 with TRBJ1-1; D not resolved. CDR1 is LNHDA and CDR2 is SQIVND in the germline V gene (reference sequence). V lost 6 bases to trimming and J lost 0 bases, with 8 bases between them. The CDR3 is 13 amino acids. This CDR3 is CASSEAVNTEAFF. CDR3 nucleotides: TGTGCCAGTAGCGAGGCGGTGAACACTGAAGCTTTCTTT.

This clone showed up just a few times. The chain carries TRBV4-1 and TRBJ2-7, with TRBD2 matching 10 bases. The CDR3 is 16 residues long. The V gene end was trimmed by 4 bases and the J gene end by 0 bases; junction bases not matched to a gene: 6. The germline V gene has CDR1 MGHRA and CDR2 YSYEKL. CDR3 nucleotides: TGCGCCAGCAGCCGCCAGACTAGCGGGTCCTCCTACGAGCAGTACTTC. Translating gives CASSRQTSGSSYEQYF.

The V call is TRBV9, the J call TRBJ2-1; D unclear. The CDR3 is 14 residues long. V was pared by 0 bases and J by 4 bases, with 8 bases between. Per the germline V gene, CDR1 is SGDLS and CDR2 is YYNGEE. The CDR3 loop reads CASSVETTYNEQFF. In DNA form, the CDR3 reads TGTGCCAGCAGCGTAGAAACTACTTACAATGAGCAGTTCTTC.

This chain connects TRBV5-1 to TRBJ2-1; D may be TRBD1 (6 bases). This CDR3 is built from 15 residues. Trimming removed 0 bases from V and 4 bases from J, with 11 bases in between. Germline loops: CDR1 SGHRS, CDR2 YFSETQ. This chain's CDR3 is CASSLVGTFYNEQFF. CDR3 nucleotide sequence: TGCGCCAGCAGCTTGGTTGGGACATTTTACAATGAGCAGTTCTTC.

The rearrangement links TRBV7-9 to TRBJ1-4; 7 bases match TRBD1. The CDR3 is made up of 15 amino acids. Looked up from germline, CDR1 is SEHNR and CDR2 is FQNEAQ (reference sequence). V gave up 0 bases and J gave up 5 bases; unmatched junction bases: 3. The CDR3, as DNA: TGTGCCAGCAGCTTAGCCGGGACAGAAAATGAAAAACTGTTTTTT. Translating gives CASSLAGTENEKLFF. The entire variable domain, with the rest obtained from reference TRBV7-9 and TRBJ1-4, is as follows: DTGVSQNPRHKITKRGQNVTFRCDPISEHNRLYWYRQTLGQGPEFLTYFQNEAQLEKSRLLSDRFSAERPKGSFSTLEIQRTEQGDSAMYLCASSLAGTENEKLFFGSGTQLSVL.

The chain is built from TRBV27 and TRBJ2-1; 7 bases agree with TRBD2. The CDR3 is 16 residues long. J lost 3 bases, V lost 5 bases, and 10 bases had no gene match. Looked up from germline, CDR1 is MNHEY and CDR2 is SMNVEV (reference sequence). The CDR3 DNA sequence: TGTGCCAGCAGTCTAGAGCGGGGCGGGATCTACAATGAGCAGTTCTTC. It is translated as CASSLERGGIYNEQFF.

The V and J genes are TRBV3-1 (or the pseudogene TRBV3-2) and TRBJ2-2; 8 nucleotides line up with TRBD1. This CDR3 is 15 amino acids long. CDR1 LGHDT and CDR2 YNNKEL come from the germline V gene (reference sequence). Trimming cost V 0 bases and J 16 bases; bases outside gene matches: 13. CDR3 residues: CASSQDPGQGRVRFF. In nucleotides, the CDR3 is TGTGCCAGCAGCCAAGACCCCGGACAGGGTAGGGTTCGGTTTTTT.

This clone has a single count. The chain joins TRBV28 to TRBJ1-1; no definite D call. Germline V CDR1 and CDR2: MDHEN, SYDVKM. V lost 5 bases, J lost 1 base, and 14 bases lay in between. The CDR3 is 15 residues long. Here the CDR3 reads CASSPTGRANTEAFF. For the CDR3, the DNA is TGTGCCAGCAGTCCCACGGGGAGGGCGAACACTGAAGCTTTCTTT.

The chain joins TRBV4-3 to TRBJ2-1; 12 bases agree with TRBD2. After removal of 3 bases from V and 7 bases from J, the junction contained 7 bases not matched to a gene. CDR3 length equals 16 residues. The germline CDR1 and CDR2 sequences are LGHNA and YSLEER. CDR3 sequence reads: CASSQGSSGGANEQFF. The DNA of the CDR3 is TGCGCCAGCAGCCAGGGGTCTAGCGGGGGGGCGAATGAGCAGTTCTTC.

The chain links TRBV30 to TRBJ1-1; 10 bases are shared with TRBD1. The junction had 6 bases not matched to a gene; V was cut back by 4 bases and J by 7 bases. This CDR3 contains 13 residues. Germline assignment: CDR1 GTSNPN and CDR2 SVGIG (reference sequence). This CDR3 reads CAWTGTGASEAFF. As DNA, the CDR3 is TGTGCCTGGACCGGGACAGGGGCGAGTGAAGCTTTCTTT. The full variable domain, rest sourced from reference TRBV30 and TRBJ1-1, is SQTIHQWPATLVQPVGSPLSLECTVEGTSNPNLYWYRQAAGRGLQLLFYSVGIGQISSEVPQNLSASRPQDRQFILSSKKLLLSDSGFYLCAWTGTGASEAFFGQGTRLTVV.

The chain links TRBV25-1 to TRBJ2-1, with D hard to call. The CDR3 runs to 11 residues. Germline CDR1 reads MGHDK; CDR2 reads SYGVNS. V was cut by 8 bases and J by 3 bases, with 5 bases left in between. The CDR3 nucleotides read TGTGCCAGCGGGCGCTACAATGAGCAGTTCTTC. It specifies CASGRYNEQFF.

The rearrangement uses TRBV7-2 and TRBJ1-4; 7 bases fit TRBD1. CDR1 is SGHTA, CDR2 FQGNSA, per germline. V was clipped by 1 base and J by 7 bases; unmatched bases: 6. The CDR3 is 15 residues long. CDR3: CASSLGGGGGEKLFF. The CDR3 DNA reads TGTGCCAGCAGCTTAGGTGGAGGGGGCGGTGAAAAACTGTTTTTT.

This sequence joins TRBV12-5 and TRBJ1-2, with TRBD1 matching over 8 bases. The V gene's germline CDR1 is LGHNT and CDR2 FRNRAP. The length of the CDR3 is 14 residues. V lost 6 bases to trimming and J lost 2 bases; unmatched junction nucleotides: 5. In nucleotides, the CDR3 is TGTGCTAGTGGCCAAGGACAGGGCAACTATGGCTACACCTTC. Amino acid sequence: CASGQGQGNYGYTF.

This clone is a singleton in its sample. V is TRBV2 and J is TRBJ1-2; a possible D gene is TRBD1 (6 bases). Trimming took off 6 bases at V and 4 bases at J, with 21 bases between the two ends. CDR1 is SNHLY, CDR2 FYNNEI, per germline. The CDR3 totals 16 residues. The CDR3: CASSLQGNWGPYGYTF. CDR3 sequence (DNA): TGTGCCAGCAGCTTACAGGGTAATTGGGGACCCTATGGCTACACCTTC.

The V and J genes are TRBV27 and TRBJ2-1; 8 bases match TRBD2. V shed 2 bases, J shed 7 bases, and the junction held 13 bases outside the gene matches. The CDR3 extends over 17 amino acids. Germline assignment: CDR1 MNHEY and CDR2 SMNVEV (reference sequence). The CDR3 loop reads CASSLLVSRGAENEQFF. CDR3 bases: TGTGCCAGCAGTTTACTGGTATCGCGGGGGGCTGAGAATGAGCAGTTCTTC.

This clone has a single count. The chain carries TRBV9 and TRBJ2-1; perhaps TRBD1 as D (5 bases). Deletions cut 0 bases from V and 0 bases from J, with 16 bases between. The germline gives CDR1 SGDLS, CDR2 YYNGEE. The CDR3 extends over 18 amino acids. The CDR3 coding sequence is TGTGCCAGCAGCGTAGGATTTCAGGGTGTTCGCTCCTACAATGAGCAGTTCTTC. It specifies CASSVGFQGVRSYNEQFF.

V gene TRBV6-2 or TRBV6-3 combines with J gene TRBJ1-1; 7 bases are a match to TRBD1. With 6 bases clipped from V and 5 bases from J, the junction kept 9 bases outside the gene matches. The CDR3 runs 14 residues. Germline V gives CDR1 MNHEY, CDR2 SVGEGT. The CDR3 nucleotides read TGTGCCAGCAGCCCAGGACAGGTGGGGACTGAAGCTTTCTTT. Protein: CASSPGQVGTEAFF.

The V and J genes are TRBV12-3 or TRBV12-4 and TRBJ2-5, with no clear D. Trimming took 5 bases from V and 1 from J, leaving 5 bases between them. CDR3 length: 12 residues. In nucleotides, the CDR3 is TGTGCCAGCAGTATCCTCCAAGAGACCCAGTACTTC. It codes for CASSILQETQYF.

This clone was seen only a few times. The J gene is TRBJ1-1, the V gene TRBV12-5; TRBD1 matches 8 bases. Germline V gene lookup returns CDR1 LGHNT and CDR2 FRNRAP. V dropped 5 bases and J dropped 4; count of bases not matched to a gene: 9. This CDR3 is 15 amino acids long. The CDR3 is CASGPETGAATEAFF. CDR3 nucleotide sequence: TGTGCTAGTGGTCCGGAGACAGGGGCGGCCACTGAAGCTTTCTTT.

This chain uses TRBV2 with TRBJ2-2; D not resolved. Trimming shortened V by 4 bases and J by 2 bases, and 11 bases separated the two germline ends. In germline, CDR1 is SNHLY, CDR2 FYNNEI. CDR3 length equals 15 residues. CDR3 amino acids: CASSVERHNTGELFF. As DNA, the CDR3 is TGTGCCAGCAGTGTTGAGAGACACAACACCGGGGAGCTGTTTTTT.

J is TRBJ2-7 and V is TRBV19, with TRBD2 identical over 7 bases. The germline CDR1 and CDR2 sequences are LNHDA and SQIVND (reference sequence). This CDR3 contains 14 residues. J lost 1 base, V lost 3 bases, and 3 bases had no gene match. The CDR3 spells CASSMGRGSYEQYF. In nucleotides, the CDR3 is TGTGCCAGTAGTATGGGGCGGGGGTCCTACGAGCAGTACTTC. Filled out from reference TRBV19 and TRBJ2-7, the complete variable domain reads DGGITQSPKYLFRKEGQNVTLSCEQNLNHDAMYWYRQDPGQGLRLIYYSQIVNDFQKGDIAEGYSVSREKKESFPLTVTSAQKNPTAFYLCASSMGRGSYEQYFGPGTRLTVT.

The chain is built from TRBV13 and TRBJ2-7, with 10 bases matching TRBD2. Germline CDR1 is PRHDT and CDR2 is FYEKMQ (reference sequence). This CDR3 is built from 21 residues. V lost 5 bases to trimming and J lost 2 bases; unmatched junction nucleotides: 24. Here the CDR3 DNA reads TGTGCCAGCAGCCAAGGACAGGCTCGCGCTAGCGGGGGCCTAAGAACCTACGAGCAGTACTTC. This translates into CASSQGQARASGGLRTYEQYF. Together with reference TRBV13 and TRBJ2-7, the CDR3 gives the full variable domain: AAGVIQSPRHLIKEKRETATLKCYPIPRHDTVYWYQQGPGQDPQFLISFYEKMQSDKGSIPDRFSAQQFSDYHSELNMSSLELGDSALYFCASSQGQARASGGLRTYEQYFGPGTRLTVT.

The chain combines TRBV6-5 with TRBJ1-2; TRBD1 matches at 7 bases. The germline V gene has CDR1 MNHEY and CDR2 SVGAGI. CDR3 length: 15 residues. Trimming removed 8 bases from V and 4 bases from J; junction bases left unmatched: 13. CDR3 sequence reads: CASVPRGVVVYGYTF. CDR3 in DNA: TGTGCCAGCGTTCCCAGGGGGGTGGTCGTCTATGGCTACACCTTC.

The rearrangement links TRBV9 to TRBJ1-2; no clear D. The V gene lost 1 base and the J gene lost 7 bases, with 14 bases spanning the gap. Germline CDR1 and CDR2: SGDLS and YYNGEE. The CDR3 sequence is 14 residues long. Here the CDR3 reads CASSVSFGSGGYTF. CDR3 coding DNA: TGTGCCAGCAGCGTATCATTCGGGAGCGGTGGCTACACCTTC.

The V and J genes are TRBV6-5 and TRBJ2-7, with a weak D call TRBD1 (6 bases). The CDR3 has 13 residues. V lost 11 bases and J 3 bases, leaving 17 bases between the germline ends. The germline CDR1 and CDR2 sequences are MNHEY and SVGAGI. The CDR3 reads CASGTRIVYEQYF. CDR3 in DNA: TGTGCCTCGGGGACACGTATAGTCTACGAGCAGTACTTC.

This clone occurred a few times. The chain has TRBV9 and TRBJ1-1; D is unclear. V gave up 4 bases and J gave up 4 bases, with 8 bases separating them. Germline CDR1 is SGDLS and CDR2 is YYNGEE. This CDR3 has 12 residues. The CDR3 is CASSRGGTEAFF. The CDR3 DNA follows: TGTGCCAGCAGCCGGGGAGGCACTGAAGCTTTCTTT.